The entry below gives a single T cell receptor (beta chain) sequence along with its context. Its antigen is not identified. These data come from a study of blood T cells in healthy people across ages. Study results and caveats: Strong correlation existed between TCR beta diversity and naive T cell percentage.

A J-beta primer mix and a sample-barcoded 5' primer were used in a second PCR of roughly 6 to 12 cycles. From the 5' RACE reads, TCRdb called clonotypes with MiXCR, one entry per CDR3 protein. The top ten hold more than 20% of the sample, which has around 2 million distinct CDR3 sequences, roughly two fifths seen once. V dropped 6 bases and J dropped 6 bases, with 15 bases sitting between them. The CDR3 spans 13 residues. CDR1 and CDR2 (germline): DFQATT, SNEGSKA (reference sequence). The sequence was collected from a human donor in good health. The chain links TRBV20-1 to TRBJ1-5, with TRBD1 as a possible D gene (6 bases). The material sequenced was blood. The CDR3 DNA reads TGCAGTGCCGAGGAAGGGGGGGGTCAGCCCCAGCATTTT. Its translation: CSAEEGGGQPQHF.